The 14 T cell receptor beta chains listed next were all sequenced from one sample in a study of Ad26.COV2.S vaccination and SARS-CoV-2 variants. TCRdb's copy holds only in-frame clones and misses some; the assay was immunoSEQ multiplex PCR. The data contain roughly 92,000 clones, 82% of them seen just once; the ten biggest clones take up more than 15%. Sequencing was performed on peripheral blood, taken after recovery from COVID-19. The origin of the receptors is a human donor who had recovered from COVID-19.

This clone has a count of ten or more. V usage is TRBV7-9 and J usage is TRBJ2-1; D is unclear. Per germline, CDR1 SEHNR and CDR2 FQNEAQ (reference sequence). The CDR3 covers 14 residues. Trimming took 1 base from V and 4 from J, leaving 8 bases between them. The chain's CDR3 is CASSLGARYNEQFF. The CDR3 DNA is TGTGCCAGCAGCTTAGGGGCCCGTTACAATGAGCAGTTCTTC. Supplemented by reference TRBV7-9 and TRBJ2-1, the full variable domain reads DTGVSQNPRHKITKRGQNVTFRCDPISEHNRLYWYRQTLGQGPEFLTYFQNEAQLEKSRLLSDRFSAERPKGSFSTLEIQRTEQGDSAMYLCASSLGARYNEQFFGPGTRLTVL.

The chain joins TRBV10-3 to TRBJ2-7; TRBD1 agrees at 7 bases. Per the germline V gene, CDR1 is ENHRY and CDR2 is SYGVKD. J was trimmed by 2 bases and V by 5 bases; bases with no gene match: 3. There are 13 residues in the CDR3. CDR3 sequence reads: CAISPGTAYEQYF. The CDR3, as DNA: TGTGCCATCAGTCCCGGGACAGCCTACGAGCAGTACTTC.

The gene calls are TRBV4-3 and TRBJ1-1; D call uncertain. Germline CDR1 LGHNA, CDR2 YSLEER. The length of the CDR3 is 15 residues. Between the trimmed V and J ends, which lost 4 bases and 0 bases, there was a span of 12 bases. As DNA, the CDR3 is TGCGCCAGCAGCCCCACCTGGGCCATGAACACTGAAGCTTTCTTT. Protein: CASSPTWAMNTEAFF.

J is TRBJ2-5 and V is TRBV28; TRBD1 agrees at 10 bases. The length of the CDR3 is 13 residues. Germline V gene lookup returns CDR1 MDHEN and CDR2 SYDVKM. J lost 7 bases, V lost 7 bases, and 6 bases had no gene match. The CDR3 nucleotides read TGTGCCAGCACTGACAGGGGGCTGGGGACCCAGTACTTC. Translating gives CASTDRGLGTQYF.

This clone was observed a handful of times. The genes are TRBV5-5 and TRBJ1-5; D remains ambiguous. The V and J ends lost 0 bases and 0 bases respectively, with 13 bases between them. This CDR3 has 17 residues. Germline V gene data show CDR1 as SGHKS and CDR2 as YYEKEE (reference sequence). The CDR3 protein is CASSLEYVPYSNQPQHF. CDR3 sequence (DNA): TGTGCCAGCAGCTTGGAATATGTGCCGTATAGCAATCAGCCCCAGCATTTT. The full variable domain, in which reference TRBV5-5 and TRBJ1-5 provide the parts outside the CDR3, is DAGVTQSPTHLIKTRGQQVTLRCSPISGHKSVSWYQQVLGQGPQFIFQYYEKEERGRGNFPDRFSARQFPNYSSELNVNALLLGDSALYLCASSLEYVPYSNQPQHFGDGTRLSIL.

This clone occurred once. The rearrangement links TRBV5-5 to TRBJ2-3, with a tentative D call TRBD2 (5 bases). V lost 0 bases and J lost 6, with 8 bases in between. Germline loops: CDR1 SGHKS, CDR2 YYEKEE (reference sequence). CDR3 length equals 13 residues. CDR3 amino acids: CASSLDRGDTQYF. The CDR3 DNA reads as TGTGCCAGCAGCTTGGACCGCGGGGATACGCAGTATTTT.

This chain joins TRBV4-3 and TRBJ2-1, with TRBD1 matching 9 bases. The length of the CDR3 is 17 residues. The germline V gene has CDR1 LGHNA and CDR2 YSLEER. V trimming: 1 base; J trimming: 1 base; junction bases outside the gene matches: 5. CDR3 loop: CASSQGGQGSSYNEQFF. CDR3 bases: TGCGCCAGCAGCCAAGGGGGACAGGGATCTTCCTACAATGAGCAGTTCTTC.

The chain uses TRBV27 and TRBJ2-1, with 7 bases lining up with TRBD1. Germline lookup yields CDR1 MNHEY and CDR2 SMNVEV (reference sequence). The CDR3 extends over 13 amino acids. Unmatched junction bases numbered 8, after V lost 6 bases and J lost 9 bases. For the CDR3, the DNA is TGTGCCAGCAGAGACAGGGCAAGGGGTGAGCAGTTCTTC. Its translation: CASRDRARGEQFF.

The chain joins TRBV9 to TRBJ1-2; D is uncertain. Germline V gene data show CDR1 as SGDLS and CDR2 as YYNGEE. The CDR3 totals 14 residues. V shed 3 bases and J shed 4 bases, with 13 bases lying between them. CDR3 bases: TGTGCCAGCAGCGGAACGGGTCTCCCCTATGGCTACACCTTC. Residues: CASSGTGLPYGYTF.

This clone was counted ten times or more. V is TRBV7-2 and J is TRBJ2-3, with TRBD2 matching over 7 bases. The CDR3 is made up of 14 amino acids. V lost 5 bases, J lost 6 bases, and 8 bases stayed unmatched. The V gene's germline CDR1 is SGHTA and CDR2 FQGNSA. CDR3 nucleotide sequence: TGTGCCAGCAGCGGGGAGGGTCTGGGTGATACGCAGTATTTT. Encoded protein: CASSGEGLGDTQYF.

This chain connects TRBV9 to TRBJ2-3; TRBD1 agrees at 12 bases. J gave up 2 bases and V 3 bases, and 22 bases lay outside the gene matches. Looked up from germline, CDR1 is SGDLS and CDR2 is YYNGEE. The CDR3 has 22 amino acids. CDR3 sequence: CASSAGMGGQGALGAYTDTQYF. CDR3 DNA: TGTGCCAGCAGCGCCGGGATGGGGGGACAGGGGGCTTTAGGCGCCTACACAGATACGCAGTATTTT.

The chain combines TRBV28 with TRBJ2-1; D not certain. The CDR3 is 12 amino acids. Per the germline V gene, CDR1 is MDHEN and CDR2 is SYDVKM. Trimming took 2 bases from V and 6 from J, leaving 5 bases between them. The CDR3 DNA is TGTGCCAGCAGTTTACGGGTCAATGAGCAGTTCTTC. It translates to CASSLRVNEQFF. Filled out from reference TRBV28 and TRBJ2-1, the complete variable domain reads DVKVTQSSRYLVKRTGEKVFLECVQDMDHENMFWYRQDPGLGLRLIYFSYDVKMKEKGDIPEGYSVSREKKERFSLILESASTNQTSMYLCASSLRVNEQFFGPGTRLTVL.

The chain uses TRBV11-2 and TRBJ2-7; D may be TRBD2 (7 bases). The V end was cut by 3 bases, the J end by 5 bases, with 11 bases between. CDR1 and CDR2 (germline): SGHAT, FQNNGV. The CDR3 is 13 amino acids. This chain's CDR3 is CASSFRGAHEQYF. The CDR3, as DNA: TGTGCCAGCAGCTTTCGGGGGGCCCACGAGCAGTACTTC.

The rearrangement joins TRBV7-2 to TRBJ2-1, with D unresolved. The ends were cut back, 0 bases at V and 5 bases at J, with 5 bases in the middle. Germline values: CDR1 SGHTA, CDR2 FQGNSA. The CDR3 consists of 13 residues. CDR3 in DNA: TGTGCCAGCAGCTTAGCGCAGGACAATGAGCAGTTCTTC. It translates to CASSLAQDNEQFF. The entire variable domain, with the rest obtained from reference TRBV7-2 and TRBJ2-1, is as follows: GAGVSQSPSNKVTEKGKDVELRCDPISGHTALYWYRQSLGQGLEFLIYFQGNSAPDKSGLPSDRFSAERTGGSVSTLTIQRTQQEDSAVYLCASSLAQDNEQFFGPGTRLTVL.